The following is a TCR beta chain sequence with its context. Sequencing used immunoSEQ multiplex PCR; TCRdb keeps in-frame clones, though not all of them. This repertoire shows 650,000 to 750,000 clones, 72% found once; its top ten account for roughly 1.8%. V was pared by 2 bases and J by 6 bases, with 8 bases between. This CDR3 is 13 amino acids long. Germline V gene data show CDR1 as SEHNR and CDR2 as FQNEAQ (reference sequence). The sample comes from a study of shared clonotypes between healthy human individuals. The sequence was collected from a woman in her thirties in good health. The rearrangement joins TRBV7-9 to TRBJ2-1; no firm D call. Material for sequencing was memory CD4+ T cells sorted from blood. The subset was: CD45RA-negative fraction. CDR3 amino acids: CASSLLGINEQFF. CDR3 sequence (DNA): TGTGCCAGCAGCTTACTAGGAATCAATGAGCAGTTCTTC.